The rows below give T cell receptor beta chains drawn from one sample of a study of OX40 agonist ivuxolimab in advanced cancers. The data were produced by immunoSEQ multiplex PCR, yet TCRdb's version contains in-frame clones alone and is incomplete. The table shows roughly 80,000 clones, with roughly 86% occurring only once. This material consisted of CD4+ or CD8+ T cells sorted from blood, taken in a trial of the OX40 agonist ivuxolimab. The receptors were sampled from an adult with an advanced solid tumor such as melanoma, head and neck, liver or kidney cancer. CDR3s include the opening cysteine and the closing phenylalanine or tryptophan. D genes are given only for firm matches. Clone size is shown for a subset of rows, as once, few, many or a class of expanded clone.

v_gene	j_gene	d_gene	abundance	CDR3nt	CDR3aa
TRBV27	TRBJ1-5	TRBD1	NA	TGTGCCAGTAGCGGACAGGGTTTTTTTTCGGAGCCCCAGCATTTT	CASSGQGFFSEPQHF
TRBV6-5	TRBJ2-7	NA	NA	TGTGCCAGCACCCAGGGGGGAGCGCAGTACTTC	CASTQGGAQYF
TRBV5-4	TRBJ1-2	NA	few	TGTGCCAGCAGCTTGGGTATCAGTGTTGGCCATGGCTACACCTTC	CASSLGISVGHGYTF
TRBV9	TRBJ1-2	NA	NA	TGTGCCAGCAGCAAAAGCGGGGCTAACTATGGCTACACCTTC	CASSKSGANYGYTF
TRBV19	TRBJ1-1	NA	NA	TGTGCCAGTAGTACGAGAGATAACACTGAAGCTTTCTTT	CASSTRDNTEAFF
TRBV5-6	TRBJ1-5	NA	once	TGTGCCAGCAGCCCCCACGCAGGGGAAGGCGGTCAGCCCCAGCATTTT	CASSPHAGEGGQPQHF
TRBV5-1	TRBJ1-2	NA	NA	TGCGCCAGCAGCACGACAGCGCCCAACTATGGCTACACCTTC	CASSTTAPNYGYTF
TRBV6-5	TRBJ2-2	NA	NA	TGTGCCAGCAGTTACGGACTGCCGAACACCGGGGAGCTGTTTTTT	CASSYGLPNTGELFF
TRBV30	TRBJ2-4	TRBD1	few	TGTGCCTGGAGTGTGTCCAGGGGGAACATTCAGTACTTC	CAWSVSRGNIQYF
TRBV2	TRBJ1-5	NA	NA	TGTGCCAGCAGTGAGGCCCTGGGCAACGGCAATCAGCCCCAGCATTTT	CASSEALGNGNQPQHF
TRBV7-6	TRBJ1-4	NA	NA	TGTGCCAGCAGCTTGACTGGCAGCCTTAATGAAAAACTGTTTTTT	CASSLTGSLNEKLFF
TRBV6-5	TRBJ1-3	NA	NA	TGTGCCAGCAGTTACCGACCCCCTTACACGGGATACACCATATATTTT	CASSYRPPYTGYTIYF
TRBV28	TRBJ1-6	NA	once	TGTGCCAGCTCGGGACATTCACCCCTCCACTTT	CASSGHSPLHF
TRBV28	TRBJ2-7	NA	NA	TGTGCCAGCAGCTGGGCGGGACGCTACGAGCAGTACTTC	CASSWAGRYEQYF
TRBV28	TRBJ1-5	NA	NA	TGTGCCAGCAGTTGGAGGAATCAGCCCCAGCATTTT	CASSWRNQPQHF
TRBV7-8	TRBJ1-1	NA	NA	TGTGCCAGCAGCCGGGGGGGAGGGACAAGGAACACTGAAGCTTTCTTT	CASSRGGGTRNTEAFF
TRBV4-1	TRBJ2-7	NA	NA	TGCGCCAGCAGCCGTCAGGTGGGGCCCTACGAGCAGTACTTC	CASSRQVGPYEQYF
TRBV19	TRBJ2-7	TRBD2	NA	TGTGCCAGTAGGAAACTAGCGGGAGCCTACGAGCAGTACTTC	CASRKLAGAYEQYF
TRBV6-6	TRBJ1-1	NA	NA	TGTGCCAGCAGTTATGGGGGAGCTGAAGCTTTCTTT	CASSYGGAEAFF
TRBV28	TRBJ2-7	TRBD2	NA	TGTGCCAGCAGCCCCCCATGGACTAGCGCCCCCCTCGAGCAGTACTTC	CASSPPWTSAPLEQYF
TRBV6-1	TRBJ1-1	TRBD1	NA	TGTGCCAGCAGTGTGGACAGGGGCTCTTCTGAAGCTTTCTTT	CASSVDRGSSEAFF
TRBV6-6	TRBJ1-1	TRBD1	NA	TGTGCCAGCCGGGACAGCCTAGAAAAGATTGAAGCTTTCTTT	CASRDSLEKIEAFF